The following is a T cell receptor (beta chain) sequence with its context. TCRdb passed the RT-PCR reads through MiXCR, listing each CDR3 protein once. Of fewer than 800,000 distinct CDR3 sequences detected, 13% to 15% appear once; the ten largest clones hold roughly 3.9%. The CDR3 consists of 14 residues. Germline V gene data show CDR1 as SNHLY and CDR2 as FYNNEI. V lost 2 bases and J lost 0, with 6 bases in between. Sequencing used memory CD4+ T cells from blood. The receptor was derived from a female donor in good health, serving as a healthy control. The chain recombines TRBV2 with TRBJ2-3; D possibly corresponds to TRBD2 (6 bases). CDR3 loop: CASSELASTDTQYF. CDR3 DNA sequence: TGTGCCAGCAGTGAACTAGCGAGCACAGATACGCAGTATTTT.